This TCR beta chain was sequenced during a study of radiotherapy plus CTLA-4 blockade in lung cancer. Sequenced by immunoSEQ multiplex PCR; TCRdb stores in-frame clones only, minus some. The table lists tens of thousands of clones, over 75% of them singletons. Germline V gene data show CDR1 as SGHNT and CDR2 as YYREEE (reference sequence). V trimming: 4 bases; J trimming: 2 bases; junction bases outside the gene matches: 5. The CDR3 sequence is 17 residues long. The source was peripheral blood, collected from a patient treated with radiotherapy plus ipilimumab. The chain couples TRBV5-4 to TRBJ2-3, with 15 bases fitting TRBD2. This TCR was recovered from a human donor with non-small cell lung cancer that progressed on radiotherapy plus ipilimumab. CDR3 residues: CASSPGLAGGNTDTQYF. The CDR3, as DNA: TGTGCCAGCAGCCCCGGACTAGCGGGGGGGAACACAGATACGCAGTATTTT.